The 10 T cell receptor beta chains listed next were all sequenced from one sample in a study of response to subunit inactivated influenza vaccine. TCRdb fed the RT-PCR reads into MiXCR, producing one record per CDR3 protein. The sample shows some 500,000 distinct CDR3 sequences, 25% of them seen only once. The specimen was CD4+ T cells sorted from PBMCs, collected roughly 5 days after vaccination. These receptors all stem from a man aged 50-60 years who received an inactivated influenza vaccine.

This sequence joins TRBV20-1 and TRBJ2-5, with TRBD2 matching 9 bases. Germline V gives CDR1 DFQATT, CDR2 SNEGSKA (reference sequence). CDR3 size: 14 residues. V was clipped by 0 bases and J by 4 bases; unmatched bases: 3. In DNA, the CDR3 is TGCAGTGCTAGAGATCTAGCGGGGTTAGAGACCCAGTACTTC. Translated, it gives CSARDLAGLETQYF.

This chain joins TRBV5-5 and TRBJ2-1, with D maybe TRBD1 (6 bases). Deletions cut 4 bases from V and 6 bases from J, with 17 bases between. CDR3 size: 15 residues. Germline values: CDR1 SGHKS, CDR2 YYEKEE (reference sequence). The CDR3 DNA follows: TGTGCCAGCAGCGCTGGCAGGGGCGGTGTCAATGAGCAGTTCTTC. Amino acid sequence: CASSAGRGGVNEQFF.

The chain uses TRBV4-2 and TRBJ2-1; 9 nucleotides agree with TRBD1. From germline, CDR1 is LGHNA and CDR2 YNFKEQ. This CDR3 region has 17 residues. Trimming cost V 5 bases and J 4 bases; bases outside gene matches: 12. The CDR3 DNA follows: TGTGCCAGCAGCACCTCATTGGGGGACAGGGCTTACAATGAGCAGTTCTTC. Translation gives CASSTSLGDRAYNEQFF.

The chain recombines TRBV6-7 with TRBJ1-1; 8 positions match TRBD1. TRBV6-7 is given ORF status, its function remaining uncertain. Trimming cost V 2 bases and J 1 base; bases outside gene matches: 3. The CDR3 is 15 amino acids. In DNA, the CDR3 is TGTGCCAGCAGTTACCGGGACAGGCAGAACACTGAAGCTTTCTTT. Its protein product is CASSYRDRQNTEAFF.

The chain links TRBV7-2 to TRBJ2-5; 7 nucleotides line up with TRBD2. Trimming removed 5 bases from V and 4 bases from J; junction bases left unmatched: 10. CDR1 is SGHTA, CDR2 FQGNSA, per germline. The CDR3 is 15 amino acids. The CDR3, as DNA: TGTGCCAGCAGCCGAAGGCGGGAGATAGGAGAGACCCAGTACTTC. Translating gives CASSRRREIGETQYF.

This clonotype was seen a few times. This chain uses TRBV7-2 with TRBJ2-3; no clear D. V was clipped by 5 bases and J by 8 bases, with 8 bases between them. CDR1 is SGHTA, CDR2 FQGNSA, per germline. This CDR3 region has 11 residues. CDR3 coding DNA: TGTGCCAGCAGCCAAAGTATTACGCAGTATTTT. Translated, it gives CASSQSITQYF.

This clonotype was detected a few times. The J gene is TRBJ2-3, the V gene TRBV7-3, with D hard to call. The V end lost 1 base, the J end lost 1 base, and 6 bases lay between the germline ends. Germline V gives CDR1 SGHTA, CDR2 FQGTGA. The length of the CDR3 is 14 residues. DNA for the CDR3: TGTGCCAGCAGCTTAAGGCTCGGCACAGATACGCAGTATTTT. Protein sequence: CASSLRLGTDTQYF.

The chain employs TRBV4-2 and TRBJ2-2, with a possible D match to TRBD2 (5 bases). Germline V lookup: CDR1 LGHNA, CDR2 YNFKEQ. The CDR3 has 15 amino acids. V lost 4 bases and J lost 3, with 12 bases in between. CDR3 protein: CASSPLVSDTGELFF. For the CDR3, the DNA is TGTGCCAGCAGCCCACTAGTGTCGGACACCGGGGAGCTGTTTTTT.

This clonotype was picked up a small number of times. This chain uses TRBV20-1 with TRBJ1-5, with D possibly being TRBD1 (5 bases). Trimming pared 5 bases from V and 5 bases from J, leaving 13 bases between. The CDR3 spans 13 residues. Germline-derived CDR1 and CDR2 are DFQATT and SNEGSKA (reference sequence). CDR3 in amino acids: CSAVAGVDQPQHF. CDR3 nucleotides: TGCAGTGCTGTAGCGGGGGTGGATCAGCCCCAGCATTTT.

This clonotype was counted between two and nine times. CDR3 amino acids: CASSLNLGQGSARQYF. CDR3 coding DNA: TGCGCCAGCAGCTTGAACCTGGGACAGGGCAGCGCTAGGCAGTACTTC. V is TRBV5-1 and J is TRBJ2-7; 9 nucleotides match TRBD1. Germline lookup yields CDR1 SGHRS and CDR2 YFSETQ. The CDR3 extends over 16 amino acids. The V and J ends lost 1 base and 9 bases, in that order; junction bases with no gene match: 14.